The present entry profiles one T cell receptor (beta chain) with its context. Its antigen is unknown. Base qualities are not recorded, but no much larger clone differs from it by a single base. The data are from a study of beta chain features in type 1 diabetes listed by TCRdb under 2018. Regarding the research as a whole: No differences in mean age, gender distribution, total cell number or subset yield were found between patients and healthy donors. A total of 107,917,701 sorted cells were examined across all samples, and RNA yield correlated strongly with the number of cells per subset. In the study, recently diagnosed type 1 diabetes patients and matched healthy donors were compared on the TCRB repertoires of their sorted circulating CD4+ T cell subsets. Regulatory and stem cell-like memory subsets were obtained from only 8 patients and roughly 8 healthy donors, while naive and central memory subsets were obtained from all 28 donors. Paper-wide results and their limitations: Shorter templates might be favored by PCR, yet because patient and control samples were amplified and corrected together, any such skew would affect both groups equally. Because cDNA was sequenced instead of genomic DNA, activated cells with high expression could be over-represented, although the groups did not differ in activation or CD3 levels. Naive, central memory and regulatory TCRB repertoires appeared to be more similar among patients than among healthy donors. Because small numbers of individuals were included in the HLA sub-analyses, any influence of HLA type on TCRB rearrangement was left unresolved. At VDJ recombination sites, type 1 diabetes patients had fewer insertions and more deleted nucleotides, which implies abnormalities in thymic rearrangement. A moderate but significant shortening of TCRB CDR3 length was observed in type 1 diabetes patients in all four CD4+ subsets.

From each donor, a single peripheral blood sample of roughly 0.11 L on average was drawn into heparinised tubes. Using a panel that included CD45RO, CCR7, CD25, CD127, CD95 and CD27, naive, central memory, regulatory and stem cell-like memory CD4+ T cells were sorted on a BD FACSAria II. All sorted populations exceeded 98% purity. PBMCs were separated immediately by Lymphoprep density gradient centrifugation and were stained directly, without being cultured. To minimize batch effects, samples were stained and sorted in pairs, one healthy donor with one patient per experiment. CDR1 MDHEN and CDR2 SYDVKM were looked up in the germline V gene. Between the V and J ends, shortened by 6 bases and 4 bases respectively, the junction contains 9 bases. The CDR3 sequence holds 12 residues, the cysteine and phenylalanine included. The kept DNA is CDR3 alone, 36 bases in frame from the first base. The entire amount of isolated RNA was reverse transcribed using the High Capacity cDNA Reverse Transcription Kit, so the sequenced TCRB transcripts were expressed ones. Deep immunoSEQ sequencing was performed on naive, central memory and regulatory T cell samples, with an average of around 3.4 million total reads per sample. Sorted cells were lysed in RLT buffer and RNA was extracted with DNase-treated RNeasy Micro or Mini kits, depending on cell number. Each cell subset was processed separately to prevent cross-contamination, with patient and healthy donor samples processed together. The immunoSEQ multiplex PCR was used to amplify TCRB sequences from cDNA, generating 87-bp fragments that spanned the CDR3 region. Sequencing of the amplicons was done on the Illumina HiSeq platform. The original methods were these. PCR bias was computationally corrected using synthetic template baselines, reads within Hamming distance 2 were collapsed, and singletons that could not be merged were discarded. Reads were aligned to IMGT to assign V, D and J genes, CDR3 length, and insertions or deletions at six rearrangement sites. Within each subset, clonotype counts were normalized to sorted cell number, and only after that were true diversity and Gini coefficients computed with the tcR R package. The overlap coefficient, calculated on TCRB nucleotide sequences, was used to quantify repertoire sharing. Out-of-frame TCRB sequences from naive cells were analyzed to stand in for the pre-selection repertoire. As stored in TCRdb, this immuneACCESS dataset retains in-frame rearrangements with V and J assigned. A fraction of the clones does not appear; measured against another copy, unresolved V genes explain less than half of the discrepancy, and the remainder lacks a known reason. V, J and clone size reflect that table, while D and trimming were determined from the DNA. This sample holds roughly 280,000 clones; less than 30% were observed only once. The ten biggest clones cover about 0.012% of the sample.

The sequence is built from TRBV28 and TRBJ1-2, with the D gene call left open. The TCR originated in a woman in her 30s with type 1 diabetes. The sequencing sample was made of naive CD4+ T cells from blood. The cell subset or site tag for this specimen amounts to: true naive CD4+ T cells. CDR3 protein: CASSLVPYGYTF. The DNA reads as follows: TGTGCCAGCAGCCTAGTCCCCTATGGCTACACCTTC.